The rows below give T cell receptor beta chains drawn from one sample of a study of T cells in localized non-small cell lung cancer. Libraries were prepared by immunoSEQ multiplex PCR; TCRdb keeps only in-frame clonotypes and omits some of them. Among some 28,000 clones listed, 70% to 90% were seen once. Sequencing was performed on peripheral blood, taken before any cancer treatment. The origin of the receptors is a woman aged 18 to 50 with stage I lung adenocarcinoma. Both conserved end residues are part of each CDR3. A D gene is named only where the DNA matches it firmly. Clone size is given for some rows only: seen once, a few or many times, or a class if the clone is expanded.

NA | TRBJ1-4 | TRBV7-8 | NA | CASSYSGSEKLFF | TGTGCCAGCAGCTATTCGGGATCCGAAAAACTGTTTTTT
NA | TRBJ2-3 | TRBV4-3 | TRBD2 | CASSPRTSGRSDTQYF | TGCGCCAGCAGCCCCCGGACTAGCGGGAGGTCAGATACGCAGTATTTT
NA | TRBJ2-7 | TRBV19 | TRBD2 | CASSWGLGVTYEQYF | TGTGCCAGTAGTTGGGGACTAGGCGTAACCTACGAGCAGTACTTC
NA | TRBJ1-1 | TRBV13 | TRBD1 | CASSFPGQGEDTEAFF | TGTGCCAGCAGCTTTCCGGGACAGGGGGAGGACACTGAAGCTTTCTTT
NA | TRBJ2-1 | TRBV15 | NA | CATSRGNQGYEQFF | TGTGCCACCAGCAGAGGGAATCAGGGGTATGAGCAGTTCTTC
few | TRBJ2-2 | TRBV5-1 | TRBD1 | CASSPPGRTGANTGELFF | TGCGCCAGCAGCCCGCCGGGACGGACAGGGGCGAACACCGGGGAGCTGTTTTTT
NA | TRBJ2-2 | TRBV19 | TRBD2 | CASRGLAGGTGELFF | TGTGCCAGTAGGGGACTAGCGGGAGGGACCGGGGAGCTGTTTTTT
NA | TRBJ2-1 | TRBV7-9 | NA | CASSFRFDSEQFF | TGTGCCAGCAGCTTTAGATTCGATAGTGAGCAGTTCTTC
once | TRBJ2-2 | TRBV28 | NA | CATGPKPNTGELFF | TGTGCTACGGGTCCCAAACCGAACACCGGGGAGCTGTTTTTT
NA | TRBJ2-3 | TRBV10-3 | NA | CAISYLASTDTQYF | TGTGCCATCAGCTACCTAGCGAGCACAGATACGCAGTATTTT
NA | TRBJ2-2 | TRBV7-9 | NA | CASSSPRQNTGELFF | TGTGCCAGCAGCTCCCCTCGGCAGAACACCGGGGAGCTGTTTTTT
NA | TRBJ2-6 | TRBV11-2 | NA | CASSFRTSGANVLTF | TGTGCCAGCAGCTTTAGGACTTCTGGGGCCAACGTCCTGACTTTC
NA | TRBJ2-3 | TRBV7-6 | NA | CASSLEGNTQYF | TGTGCCAGCAGCTTAGAAGGGAATACGCAGTATTTT
NA | TRBJ1-1 | TRBV14 | NA | CASRSEGPNTEAFF | TGTGCCAGCAGAAGCGAAGGGCCGAACACTGAAGCTTTCTTT
NA | TRBJ2-7 | TRBV19 | NA | CASSMDGSSYEQYF | TGTGCCAGTAGTATGGATGGAAGCTCCTACGAGCAGTACTTC
NA | TRBJ1-4 | TRBV11-2 | NA | CASSLGLGDEKLFF | TGTGCCAGCAGCTTAGGATTGGGAGATGAAAAACTGTTTTTT
NA | TRBJ2-3 | TRBV19 | TRBD2 | CASSGYGTSGRDTQYF | TGTGCCAGTAGTGGTTACGGGACTAGCGGGAGAGATACGCAGTATTTT
once | TRBJ2-6 | TRBV13 | NA | CASQGSGANVLTF | TGTGCCAGCCAGGGGTCCGGGGCCAACGTCCTGACTTTC
NA | TRBJ2-7 | TRBV28 | TRBD1 | CASSSPLGTGGRGEQYF | TGTGCCAGCAGTTCCCCGTTGGGGACAGGGGGCCGAGGCGAGCAGTACTTC